This TCR beta chain was identified during a study of T cell responses to AZD1222 COVID-19 vaccine. Findings and caveats of the study: Unmutated variant regions are reportedly targeted by nearly half of spike-specific TCRs. It should be noted that donors were predominantly white British and more often female, and clonal diversity was possibly underestimated.

Concerning this clone: Its specificity is not known.

Germline V CDR1 and CDR2: SEHNR, FQNEAQ (reference sequence). V was trimmed by 1 base and J by 0 bases, leaving 12 bases between them. The CDR3 spans 17 residues. Generated by immunoSEQ multiplex PCR, the TCRdb table keeps only in-frame clones and is missing some. This table has 100,000 to 150,000 clones, less than 95% appearing once. The chain has TRBV7-9 and TRBJ1-4; TRBD1 is a possible D gene (5 bases). This clonotype was obtained from an adult in good health. The sample in question was peripheral blood, obtained on day 0 of MenACWY control vaccination. In DNA form, the CDR3 reads TGTGCCAGCAGCTTAGGGAGGGGCGGAGCAACTAATGAAAAACTGTTTTTT. This sequence encodes CASSLGRGGATNEKLFF.